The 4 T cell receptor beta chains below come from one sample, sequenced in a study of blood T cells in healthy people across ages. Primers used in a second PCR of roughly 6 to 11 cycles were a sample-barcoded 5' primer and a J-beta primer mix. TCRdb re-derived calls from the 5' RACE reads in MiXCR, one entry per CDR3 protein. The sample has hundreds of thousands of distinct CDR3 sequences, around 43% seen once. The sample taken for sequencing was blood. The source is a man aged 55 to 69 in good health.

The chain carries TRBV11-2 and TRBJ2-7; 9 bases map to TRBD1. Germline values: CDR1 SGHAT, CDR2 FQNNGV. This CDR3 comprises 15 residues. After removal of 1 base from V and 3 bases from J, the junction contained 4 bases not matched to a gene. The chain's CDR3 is CASSLGDREGYEQYF. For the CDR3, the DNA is TGTGCCAGCAGCTTAGGGGACAGGGAAGGCTACGAGCAGTACTTC.

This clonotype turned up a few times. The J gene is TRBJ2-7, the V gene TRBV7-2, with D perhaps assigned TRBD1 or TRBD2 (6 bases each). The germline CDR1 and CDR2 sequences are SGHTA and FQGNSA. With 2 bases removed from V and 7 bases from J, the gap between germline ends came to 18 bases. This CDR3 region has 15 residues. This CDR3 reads CASSLSTGADNEQYF. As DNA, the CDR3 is TGTGCCAGCAGCTTATCTACGGGGGCCGACAATGAGCAGTACTTC.

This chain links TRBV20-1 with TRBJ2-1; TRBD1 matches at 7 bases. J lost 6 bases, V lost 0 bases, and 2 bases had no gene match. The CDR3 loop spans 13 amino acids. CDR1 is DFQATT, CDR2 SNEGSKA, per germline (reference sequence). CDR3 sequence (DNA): TGCAGTGCTAGAGATTGGGACAGCAATGAGCAGTTCTTC. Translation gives CSARDWDSNEQFF.

The CDR3 sequence: CASTQGTIYEQYF. As DNA, the CDR3 is TGTGCCAGCACCCAAGGGACTATCTACGAGCAGTACTTC. The rearrangement uses TRBV12-3 or TRBV12-4 and TRBJ2-7, with 7 bases matching TRBD2. Germline trimming cut 7 bases from V and 3 bases from J; bases unmatched to any gene: 6. CDR3 length: 13 residues.